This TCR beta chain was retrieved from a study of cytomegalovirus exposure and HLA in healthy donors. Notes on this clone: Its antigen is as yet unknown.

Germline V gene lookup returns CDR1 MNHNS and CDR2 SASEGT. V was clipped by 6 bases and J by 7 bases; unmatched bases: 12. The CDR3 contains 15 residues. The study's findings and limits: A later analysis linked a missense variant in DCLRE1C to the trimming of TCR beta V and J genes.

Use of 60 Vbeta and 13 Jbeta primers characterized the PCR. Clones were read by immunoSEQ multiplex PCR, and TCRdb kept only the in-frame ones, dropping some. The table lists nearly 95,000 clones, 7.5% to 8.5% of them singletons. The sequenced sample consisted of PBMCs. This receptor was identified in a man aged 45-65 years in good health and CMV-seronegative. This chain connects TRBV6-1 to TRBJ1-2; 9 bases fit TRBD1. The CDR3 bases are TGTGCCAGCAGAAGGCCGGGACAGGGTTTCGGTGGCTACACCTTC. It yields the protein CASRRPGQGFGGYTF.